This TCR beta chain was sequenced in a study of tissue T cells after allogeneic stem cell transplantation. This clone turned up a few times. What it binds is not known. The germline and genes are mouse ones. The read comes to an end 1 residue before the CDR3 does, leaving the germline J gene to fill in the end. Germline CDR1 is KGHPV and CDR2 is FQNQEV (reference sequence). The V gene lost 2 bases and the J gene lost 3 bases, with 2 bases spanning the gap. The CDR3 totals 11 residues. Data came from immunoSEQ multiplex PCR; TCRdb stores just in-frame clones and leaves some out. The sample lists roughly 7,200 clones; approximately 46% were seen once. Study-wide results and limits: Alloreactivity or antigen specificity of tissue TCRs was not determined; some clones might be host cells.

The time point denotes: mouse harvest day 7 after allogeneic transplant. Each mouse received 10^7 T-cell-depleted marrow cells plus 10^6 splenic CD5+ T cells by tail vein. The TCR was taken from a female BALB/c mouse given C57BL/6 T cells with graft-versus-host disease after an allogeneic hematopoietic cell transplant. The chain couples TRBV26 to TRBJ2-7; D not resolved. What was sequenced was gut tissue. The CDR3 DNA, read in part, is TGTGCCAGCAGTCTGGACTATGAACAGTAC. Amino acid sequence: CASSLDYEQY. The whole CDR3 reads CASSLDYEQYF. Variable domain in full (rest from reference TRBV26 and TRBJ2-7): NSKVIQTPRYLVKGQGQKAKMRCIPEKGHPVVFWYQQNKNNEFKFLINFQNQEVLQQIDMTEKRFSAECPSNSPCSLEIQSSEAGDSALYLCASSLDYEQYFGPGTRLTVL.